These 8 T cell receptor beta chains were sequenced from one sample in a study of OX40 agonist ivuxolimab in advanced cancers. Produced via immunoSEQ multiplex PCR; TCRdb's table is partial and in-frame only. The repertoire has some 60,000 clones, approximately 91% of them found once; the top ten carry 18%. The sample was CD4+ or CD8+ T cells sorted from blood, taken in a trial of the OX40 agonist ivuxolimab. Receptor source: an adult with an advanced solid tumor such as melanoma, head and neck, liver or kidney cancer.

The rearrangement uses TRBV5-1 and TRBJ1-1, with a weak D call TRBD1 (5 bases). V was clipped by 4 bases and J by 0 bases, with 10 bases between them. This CDR3 region has 14 residues. Germline lookup yields CDR1 SGHRS and CDR2 YFSETQ. The CDR3 bases are TGCGCCAGCAGCGCCTCAGGGATGAACACTGAAGCTTTCTTT. It specifies CASSASGMNTEAFF.

This sequence joins TRBV7-9 and TRBJ1-2; 9 bases agree with TRBD1. Germline V CDR1 and CDR2: SEHNR, FQNEAQ (reference sequence). There are 14 residues in the CDR3. After removal of 5 bases from V and 6 bases from J, the junction contained 7 bases not matched to a gene. This CDR3 reads CASSPGQGVNGYTF. The CDR3 region has the DNA TGTGCCAGCAGCCCGGGACAGGGAGTGAATGGCTACACCTTC.

The gene calls are TRBV2 and TRBJ2-7, with D tentatively TRBD1 (5 bases). V was pared by 4 bases and J by 2 bases, with 9 bases between. The CDR3 has 13 residues. Germline lookup yields CDR1 SNHLY and CDR2 FYNNEI. The CDR3 sequence: CASSGLGAYEQYF. CDR3 bases: TGTGCCAGCAGTGGGTTAGGGGCCTACGAGCAGTACTTC.

This chain connects TRBV7-8 to TRBJ1-5; D perhaps matches TRBD1 (6 bases). V was trimmed by 4 bases and J by 0 bases, leaving 19 bases between them. This CDR3 has 18 amino acids. CDR1 SGHVS and CDR2 FQNEAQ come from the germline V gene. CDR3 region: CASSSEDGGGYSNQPQHF. In DNA, the CDR3 is TGTGCCAGCAGCTCCGAGGACGGAGGGGGTTATAGCAATCAGCCCCAGCATTTT.

This clone was picked up a small number of times. CDR3 amino acids: CASSQGTAEAFF. CDR3 DNA: TGTGCCAGCAGCCAAGGGACAGCCGAAGCTTTCTTT. V and J are TRBV4-2 and TRBJ1-1; the D gene is possibly TRBD1 (6 bases). This CDR3 contains 12 residues. Germline V gives CDR1 LGHNA, CDR2 YNFKEQ. The V gene lost 1 base and the J gene lost 8 bases, with 8 bases spanning the gap.

This chain uses TRBV13 with TRBJ1-3, with 8 bases identical to TRBD1. The CDR3 is 16 amino acids. V shed 4 bases, J shed 2 bases, and the junction held 7 bases outside the gene matches. Germline V gene data show CDR1 as PRHDT and CDR2 as FYEKMQ (reference sequence). CDR3 sequence reads: CASSSAQDRAGNTIYF. The DNA of the CDR3 is TGTGCCAGCAGCTCCGCCCAGGACAGGGCTGGAAACACCATATATTTT.

This clone was counted once. The rearrangement uses TRBV7-6 and TRBJ1-1; D possibly corresponds to TRBD1 (6 bases). This CDR3 region has 14 residues. Germline assignment: CDR1 SGHVS and CDR2 FNYEAQ. The V end lost 5 bases, the J end lost 5 bases, and 15 bases lay between the germline ends. This CDR3 reads CASSAAGRGTEAFF. The CDR3 nucleotides are TGTGCCAGCAGCGCCGCAGGGAGGGGGACTGAAGCTTTCTTT.

V usage is TRBV18 and J usage is TRBJ1-1, with D unresolved. Germline loops: CDR1 KGHSH, CDR2 LQKENI. The ends were cut back, 4 bases at V and 1 base at J, with 10 bases in the middle. There are 14 residues in the CDR3. This CDR3 is CASSLERTNTEAFF. The CDR3 region has the DNA TGTGCCAGCTCACTTGAGAGGACGAACACTGAAGCTTTCTTT. Together with reference TRBV18 and TRBJ1-1, the CDR3 gives the full variable domain: NAGVMQNPRHLVRRRGQEARLRCSPMKGHSHVYWYRQLPEEGLKFMVYLQKENIIDESGMPKERFSAEFPKEGPSILRIQQVVRGDSAAYFCASSLERTNTEAFFGQGTRLTVV.